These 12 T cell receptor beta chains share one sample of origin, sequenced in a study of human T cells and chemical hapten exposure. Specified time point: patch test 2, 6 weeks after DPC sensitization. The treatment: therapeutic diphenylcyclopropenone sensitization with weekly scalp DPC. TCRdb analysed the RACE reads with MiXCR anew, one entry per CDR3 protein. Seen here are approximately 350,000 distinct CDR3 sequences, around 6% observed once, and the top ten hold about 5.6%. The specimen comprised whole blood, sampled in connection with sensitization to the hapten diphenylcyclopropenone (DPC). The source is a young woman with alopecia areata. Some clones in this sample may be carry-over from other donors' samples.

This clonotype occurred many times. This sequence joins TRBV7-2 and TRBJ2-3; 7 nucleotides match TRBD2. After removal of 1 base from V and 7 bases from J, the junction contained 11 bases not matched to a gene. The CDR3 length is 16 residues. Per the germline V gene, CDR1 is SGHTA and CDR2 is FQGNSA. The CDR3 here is CASSLEWGGRGNTQYF. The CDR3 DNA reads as TGTGCCAGCAGCTTAGAGTGGGGGGGAAGAGGAAATACGCAGTATTTT. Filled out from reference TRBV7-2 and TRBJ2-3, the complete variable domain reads GAGVSQSPSNKVTEKGKDVELRCDPISGHTALYWYRQSLGQGLEFLIYFQGNSAPDKSGLPSDRFSAERTGGSVSTLTIQRTQQEDSAVYLCASSLEWGGRGNTQYFGPGTRLTVL.

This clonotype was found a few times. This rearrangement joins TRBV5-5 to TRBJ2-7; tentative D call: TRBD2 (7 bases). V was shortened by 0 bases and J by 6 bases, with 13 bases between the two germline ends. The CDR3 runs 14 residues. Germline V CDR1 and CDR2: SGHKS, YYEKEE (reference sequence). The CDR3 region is CASSLAGGQREQYF. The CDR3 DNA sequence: TGTGCCAGCAGCTTGGCGGGGGGCCAGCGCGAGCAGTACTTC.

This CDR3 reads CASSPPGYNEQYF. The CDR3 DNA sequence: TGTGCCAGCTCACCACCGGGGTACAACGAGCAGTACTTC. The V call is TRBV18, the J call TRBJ2-7; no clear D gene. The germline V and J ends were trimmed by 0 bases and 5 bases, with 8 bases remaining between them. This CDR3 comprises 13 residues. The germline CDR1 and CDR2 sequences are KGHSH and LQKENI.

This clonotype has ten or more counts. The CDR3 reads CASSLGYKREAFF. CDR3 nucleotide sequence: TGTGCCAGCAGCTTAGGATACAAAAGGGAAGCTTTCTTT. The chain combines TRBV7-9 with TRBJ1-1; D is undetermined. The CDR3 contains 13 residues. V lost 1 base to trimming and J lost 8 bases, with 11 bases between them. Germline values: CDR1 SEHNR, CDR2 FQNEAQ (reference sequence).

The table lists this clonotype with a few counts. CDR3 amino acids: CSVEGLAGEQYF. CDR3 nucleotides: TGCAGCGTTGAGGGTCTGGCAGGCGAGCAGTACTTC. The chain carries TRBV29-1 and TRBJ2-7; D not resolved. This CDR3 has 12 residues. V was shortened by 3 bases and J by 6 bases, with 12 bases between the two germline ends. Germline V CDR1 and CDR2: SQVTM, ANQGSEA.

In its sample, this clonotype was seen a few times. CDR3 region: CASSDRGTNYGYTF. The CDR3 region has the DNA TGTGCCAGCAGTGATAGAGGAACAAACTATGGCTACACCTTC. The rearrangement links TRBV2 to TRBJ1-2; D remains unclear. CDR1 is SNHLY and CDR2 is FYNNEI in the germline V gene. The CDR3 contains 14 residues. V lost 3 bases and J lost 2, with 10 bases in between.

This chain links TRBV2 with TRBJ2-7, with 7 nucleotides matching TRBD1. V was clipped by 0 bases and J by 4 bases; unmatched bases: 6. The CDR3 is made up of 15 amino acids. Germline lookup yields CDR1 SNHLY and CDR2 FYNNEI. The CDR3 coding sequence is TGTGCCAGCAGTGAAGCCCCTGGACAGGCATACGAGCAGTACTTC. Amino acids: CASSEAPGQAYEQYF.

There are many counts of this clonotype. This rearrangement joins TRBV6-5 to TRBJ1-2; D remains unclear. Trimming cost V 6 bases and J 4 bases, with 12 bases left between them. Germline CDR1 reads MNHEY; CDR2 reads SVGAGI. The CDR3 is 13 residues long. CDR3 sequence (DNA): TGTGCCAGCAGCCGCGACGGACTCTATGGCTACACCTTC. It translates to CASSRDGLYGYTF.

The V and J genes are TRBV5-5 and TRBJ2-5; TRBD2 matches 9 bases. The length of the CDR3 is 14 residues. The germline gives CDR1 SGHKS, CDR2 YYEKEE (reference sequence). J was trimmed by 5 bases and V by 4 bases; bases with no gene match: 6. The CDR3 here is CASSRGLAEETQYF. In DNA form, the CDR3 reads TGTGCCAGCAGCAGGGGACTAGCTGAGGAGACCCAGTACTTC.

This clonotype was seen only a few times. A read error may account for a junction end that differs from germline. CDR3 sequence: CASTLGGLSYNEQFF. DNA for the CDR3: TGTGCCAGCACCTTAGGGGGGTTGTCCTACAATGAGCAGTTCTTC. This chain joins TRBV11-2 and TRBJ2-1; either TRBD1 or TRBD2 may fit D (6 bases each). Germline-derived CDR1 and CDR2 are SGHAT and FQNNGV. This CDR3 spans 15 amino acids.

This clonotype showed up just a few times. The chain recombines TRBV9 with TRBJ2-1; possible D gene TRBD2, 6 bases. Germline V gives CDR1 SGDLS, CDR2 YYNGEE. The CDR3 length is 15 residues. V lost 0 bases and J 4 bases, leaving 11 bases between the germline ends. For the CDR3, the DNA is TGTGCCAGCAGCGTAGTCGGGGGTCAGTACAATGAGCAGTTCTTC. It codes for CASSVVGGQYNEQFF.

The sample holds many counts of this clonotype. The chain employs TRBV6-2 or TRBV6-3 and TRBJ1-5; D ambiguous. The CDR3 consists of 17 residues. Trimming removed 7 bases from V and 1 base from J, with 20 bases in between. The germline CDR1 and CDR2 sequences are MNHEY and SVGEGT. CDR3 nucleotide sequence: TGTGCCAGCAACCAGCGACAATCCCACATAAGCAATCAGCCCCAGCATTTT. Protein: CASNQRQSHISNQPQHF.